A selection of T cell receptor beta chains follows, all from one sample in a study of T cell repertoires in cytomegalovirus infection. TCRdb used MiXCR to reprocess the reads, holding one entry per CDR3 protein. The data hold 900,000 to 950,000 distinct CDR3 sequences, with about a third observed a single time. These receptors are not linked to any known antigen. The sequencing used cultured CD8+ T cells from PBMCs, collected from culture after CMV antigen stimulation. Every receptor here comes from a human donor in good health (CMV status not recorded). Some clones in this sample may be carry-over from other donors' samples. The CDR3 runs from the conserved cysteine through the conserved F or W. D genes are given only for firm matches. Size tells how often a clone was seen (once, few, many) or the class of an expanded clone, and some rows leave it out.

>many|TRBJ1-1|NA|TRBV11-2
CASSLVPGAGGNTEAFF
TGTGCCAGCAGCTTAGTTCCGGGGGCAGGTGGGAACACTGAAGCTTTCTTT
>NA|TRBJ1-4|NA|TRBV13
CAGSWGRPNEKLFF
TGTGCCGGCAGCTGGGGCAGGCCGAATGAAAAACTGTTTTTT
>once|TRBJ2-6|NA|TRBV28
CASILTVTGANVLTF
TGTGCCAGCATCCTTACCGTAACTGGGGCCAACGTCCTGACTTTC
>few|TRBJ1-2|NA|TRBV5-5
CASGNRDFGYTF
TGTGCCAGCGGGAACCGGGACTTTGGCTACACCTTC
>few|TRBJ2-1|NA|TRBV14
CASSPEGRSYNEQFF
TGTGCCAGCAGCCCGGAGGGGAGATCCTACAATGAGCAGTTCTTC
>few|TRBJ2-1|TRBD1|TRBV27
CASRPSNGRGWDEQFF
TGTGCCAGCCGCCCTAGTAATGGCAGGGGGTGGGATGAGCAGTTCTTC
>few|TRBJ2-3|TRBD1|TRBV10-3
CAISETGQGAPDTQYF
TGTGCCATCAGTGAGACGGGACAGGGGGCCCCAGATACGCAGTATTTT
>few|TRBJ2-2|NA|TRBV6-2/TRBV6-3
CASSYGQLGNTGELFF
TGTGCCAGCAGTTACGGACAATTGGGGAACACCGGGGAGCTGTTTTTT
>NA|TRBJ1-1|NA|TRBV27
CASSFEGGGTEAFF
TGTGCCAGCAGTTTCGAGGGAGGGGGCACTGAAGCTTTCTTT
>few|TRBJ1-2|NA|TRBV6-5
CATGGDYGYTF
TGTGCCACCGGCGGAGACTATGGCTACACCTTC
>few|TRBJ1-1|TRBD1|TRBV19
CASSTTTGATEAFF
TGTGCCAGTAGTACAACGACAGGGGCCACTGAAGCTTTCTTT
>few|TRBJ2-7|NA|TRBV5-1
CASRTSPGYSYEQYF
TGCGCCAGCCGAACCTCGCCAGGGTACTCCTACGAGCAGTACTTC
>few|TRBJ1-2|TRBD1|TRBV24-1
CATSDSRDRVGYGYTF
TGTGCCACCAGTGATTCCCGGGACAGGGTAGGCTATGGCTACACCTTC
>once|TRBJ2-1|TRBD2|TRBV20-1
CSARALAGFNEQFF
TGCAGTGCTAGAGCGCTAGCGGGGTTCAATGAGCAGTTCTTC
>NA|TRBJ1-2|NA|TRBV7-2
CASSARTSANYGYTF
TGTGCCAGCAGCGCACGGACTTCAGCTAACTATGGCTACACCTTC
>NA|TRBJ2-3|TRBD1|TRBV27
CASSYQGARGTDTQYF
TGTGCCAGCAGTTATCAGGGGGCGAGAGGTACAGATACGCAGTATTTT
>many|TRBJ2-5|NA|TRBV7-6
CASSLAGQGETQYF
TGTGCCAGCAGCTTAGCTGGCCAGGGGGAGACCCAGTACTTC
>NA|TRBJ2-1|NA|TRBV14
CASSPFSDEQFF
TGTGCCAGCAGCCCGTTTTCGGATGAGCAGTTCTTC
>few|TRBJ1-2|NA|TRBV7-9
CASSLAGKPVHTF
TGTGCCAGCAGCTTAGCGGGAAAGCCGGTTCACACCTTC
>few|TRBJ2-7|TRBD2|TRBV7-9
CASSSGLAGGQGHEQYF
TGTGCCAGCAGCTCCGGACTAGCGGGGGGGCAGGGTCACGAGCAGTACTTC
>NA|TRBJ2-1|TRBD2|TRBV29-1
CSVEDLLAGDNEQFF
TGCAGCGTTGAAGATCTACTAGCGGGGGACAATGAGCAGTTCTTC
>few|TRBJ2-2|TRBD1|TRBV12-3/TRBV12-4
CASSQRGRQGPELFF
TGTGCCAGCAGCCAGAGAGGGCGACAGGGCCCAGAGCTGTTTTTT
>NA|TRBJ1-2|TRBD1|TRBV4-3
CASSHSPTGANYGYTF
TGCGCCAGCAGCCACTCGCCGACAGGGGCAAACTATGGCTACACCTTC
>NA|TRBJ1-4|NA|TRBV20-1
CSARGASGLKDEKLFF
TGCAGTGCTAGAGGAGCGTCGGGACTTAAAGATGAAAAACTGTTTTTT
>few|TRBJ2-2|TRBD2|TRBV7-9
CASSLGTSAGELFF
TGTGCCAGCAGCTTAGGGACTAGCGCCGGGGAGCTGTTTTTT
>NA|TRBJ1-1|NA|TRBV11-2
CASSSPSGVNTEAFF
TGTGCCAGCAGCTCTCCTTCAGGGGTGAACACTGAAGCTTTCTTT
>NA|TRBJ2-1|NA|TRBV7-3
CASSSLPGPYNEQFF
TGTGCCAGCAGCTCCCTGCCCGGGCCCTACAATGAGCAGTTCTTC
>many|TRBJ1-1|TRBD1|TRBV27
CASSLQGAGTEAFF
TGTGCCAGCAGTTTACAGGGGGCCGGGACTGAAGCTTTCTTT
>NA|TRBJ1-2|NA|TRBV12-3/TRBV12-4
CASSPKSDFYGYTF
TGTGCCAGCAGTCCCAAGTCGGATTTCTATGGCTACACCTTC
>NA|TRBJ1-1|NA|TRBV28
CASTSLEMNTEAFF
TGTGCCAGCACTTCATTGGAGATGAACACTGAAGCTTTCTTT
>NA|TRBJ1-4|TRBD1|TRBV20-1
CSASTRDSNEKLFF
TGCAGTGCTAGCACCCGGGACAGTAATGAAAAACTGTTTTTT
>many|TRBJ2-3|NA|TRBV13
CASSPGTGTDTQYF
TGTGCCAGCAGCCCTGGGACTGGCACAGATACGCAGTATTTT
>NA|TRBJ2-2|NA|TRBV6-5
CASSYSSGPAGELFF
TGTGCCAGCAGTTACTCGTCGGGGCCGGCCGGGGAGCTGTTTTTT
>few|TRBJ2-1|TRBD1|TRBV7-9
CASIHKGALRVNEQFF
TGTGCCAGCATCCATAAGGGGGCCCTTCGGGTGAATGAGCAGTTCTTC
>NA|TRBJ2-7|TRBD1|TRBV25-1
CASSDREEGSYEQYF
TGTGCCAGCAGCGACAGGGAAGAAGGATCCTACGAGCAGTACTTC
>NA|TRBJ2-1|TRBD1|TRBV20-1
CSARDRGLGSYNEQFF
TGCAGTGCTCGGGACAGGGGGCTCGGTTCCTACAATGAGCAGTTCTTC
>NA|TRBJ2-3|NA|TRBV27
CANSGGAVSADTQYF
TGTGCCAACAGTGGAGGGGCGGTCTCAGCAGATACGCAGTATTTT
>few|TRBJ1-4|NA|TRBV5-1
CASSFQDATNEKLFF
TGCGCCAGCAGCTTCCAAGACGCAACTAATGAAAAACTGTTTTTT
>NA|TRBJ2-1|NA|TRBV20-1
CSARARLDEQFF
TGCAGTGCTAGAGCACGCTTAGATGAGCAGTTCTTC
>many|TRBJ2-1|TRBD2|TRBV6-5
CASSYSIEGLAGHSSYNEQFF
TGTGCCAGCAGTTACTCGATCGAAGGACTAGCGGGTCACAGCTCCTACAATGAGCAGTTCTTC
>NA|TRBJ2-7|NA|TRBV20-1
CSARVHGSYEQYF
TGCAGTGCTAGAGTGCATGGTTCCTACGAGCAGTACTTC
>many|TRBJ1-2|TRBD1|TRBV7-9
CASSGADTGTGGTGYTF
TGTGCCAGCAGCGGTGCTGATACCGGGACAGGGGGGACTGGCTACACCTTC
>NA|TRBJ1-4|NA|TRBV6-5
CASSTGRFRRGFNEKLFF
TGTGCCAGCAGTACCGGCCGCTTTCGACGGGGGTTTAATGAAAAACTGTTTTTT
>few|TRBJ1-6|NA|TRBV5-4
CASSLLGLGSPLHF
TGTGCCAGCAGCTTGTTGGGGTTGGGTTCACCCCTCCACTTT
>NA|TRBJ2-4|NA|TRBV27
CASRKSGGLNIQYF
TGTGCCAGCCGAAAGTCCGGGGGCCTTAACATTCAGTACTTC
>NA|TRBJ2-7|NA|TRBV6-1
CASSDGGQGSIFYEQYF
TGTGCCAGCAGTGATGGGGGGCAGGGAAGTATTTTCTACGAGCAGTACTTC
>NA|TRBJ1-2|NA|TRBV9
CASGPGYYGYTF
TGTGCCAGCGGCCCCGGGTACTATGGTTACACCTTC
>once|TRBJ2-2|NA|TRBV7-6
CVSSLGSNTGELFF
TGTGTTAGCAGCTTAGGATCGAACACCGGGGAGCTGTTTTTT
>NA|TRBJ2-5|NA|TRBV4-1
CASSQGMLVQETQYF
TGCGCCAGCAGCCAAGGAATGCTGGTCCAAGAGACCCAGTACTTC
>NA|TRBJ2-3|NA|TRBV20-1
CSATGTRTDTQYF
TGCAGTGCTACCGGGACTCGCACAGATACGCAGTATTTT
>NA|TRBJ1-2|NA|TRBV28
CASSSTARRGSHGYTF
TGTGCCAGCAGTTCGACAGCACGCCGTGGTAGCCATGGCTACACCTTC